This T cell receptor beta chain was recorded in a study of blood T cells in healthy people across ages. Regarding the study as a whole: Both higher diversity and more naive CD4+ cells marked long-lived donors when set against aged donors. Lack of knowledge of donor CMV status possibly confounded expanded clonotype changes. The unsorted PBMCs prevented any conclusive comparison of naive versus antigen-experienced cells.

Investigators took approximately 10 milliliters of peripheral blood from every donor. The authors ran a second PCR of about 7 to 12 cycles using a sample-barcoded 5' primer and a J-beta primer mix. A single record per CDR3 protein comes from TCRdb applying MiXCR to the 5' RACE reads. The data contain around 2 million distinct CDR3 sequences, roughly two fifths of them singletons. The V and J ends lost 8 bases and 0 bases respectively, with 14 bases between them. Germline CDR1 reads MNHNS; CDR2 reads SASEGT. This CDR3 is built from 14 residues. This clonotype was counted only a few times. Its antigen is unknown.

This sequence joins TRBV6-1 and TRBJ2-7; maybe TRBD2 (5 bases). This TCR was sampled from a human donor in good health. Sequenced: blood. The CDR3 region is CASGSEISSYEQYF. Written as DNA, the CDR3 is TGTGCCAGCGGTAGCGAAATCAGCTCCTACGAGCAGTACTTC.